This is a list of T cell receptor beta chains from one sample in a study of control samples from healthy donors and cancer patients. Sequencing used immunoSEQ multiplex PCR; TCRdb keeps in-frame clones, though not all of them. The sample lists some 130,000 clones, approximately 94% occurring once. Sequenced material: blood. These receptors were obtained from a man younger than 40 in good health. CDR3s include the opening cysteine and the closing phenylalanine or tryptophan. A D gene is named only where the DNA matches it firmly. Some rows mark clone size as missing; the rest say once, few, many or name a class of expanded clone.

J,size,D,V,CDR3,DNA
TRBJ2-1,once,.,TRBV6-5,CASSLAQTSYNEQFF,TGTGCCAGCAGCCTTGCACAGACCTCCTACAATGAGCAGTTCTTC
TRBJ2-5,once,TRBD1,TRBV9,CASSVGTGTQETQYF,TGTGCCAGCAGCGTAGGGACAGGTACCCAAGAGACCCAGTACTTC
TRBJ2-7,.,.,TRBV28,CASSSDWDSYEQYF,TGTGCCAGCAGTTCGGACTGGGACTCCTACGAGCAGTACTTC
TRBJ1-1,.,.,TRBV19,CASRDTYTEAFF,TGTGCCAGTAGAGACACCTACACTGAAGCTTTCTTT
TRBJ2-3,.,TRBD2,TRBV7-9,CASSSSSGGADTQYF,TGTGCCAGCAGCTCCTCTAGCGGGGGTGCAGATACGCAGTATTTT
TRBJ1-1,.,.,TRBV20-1,CSASDTSNTEAFF,TGCAGTGCTAGTGACACCTCGAACACTGAAGCTTTCTTT
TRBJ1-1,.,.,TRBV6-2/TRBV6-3,CASSYGPPEAEAFF,TGTGCCAGCAGTTACGGACCGCCAGAGGCTGAAGCTTTCTTT
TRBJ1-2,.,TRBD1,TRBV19,CASSTQGAEGYGYTF,TGTGCCAGTAGTACACAGGGGGCCGAGGGCTATGGCTACACCTTC
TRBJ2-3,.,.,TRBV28,CASSRWGADTQYF,TGTGCCAGCAGCCGGTGGGGGGCGGATACGCAGTATTTT
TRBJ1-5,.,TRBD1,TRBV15,CATSRGKGQGFGQPQHF,TGTGCCACCAGCAGAGGAAAAGGACAGGGGTTTGGTCAGCCCCAGCATTTT
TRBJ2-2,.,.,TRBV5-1,CASSLLAGASTGELFF,TGCGCCAGCAGCTTGCTGGCGGGGGCGAGCACCGGGGAGCTGTTTTTT
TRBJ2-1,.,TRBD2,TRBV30,CAWDRGGAADEQFF,TGTGCCTGGGATCGCGGGGGGGCGGCGGATGAGCAGTTCTTC
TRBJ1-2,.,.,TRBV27,CASSLSGIPNGYTF,TGTGCCAGCAGTTTATCAGGTATTCCCAACGGCTACACCTTC
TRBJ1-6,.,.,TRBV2,CASNRGYNSPLHF,TGTGCCAGCAACCGGGGCTATAATTCACCCCTCCACTTT
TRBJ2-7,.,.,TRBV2,CASRAVGAQSYEQYF,TGTGCCAGCAGAGCGGTAGGGGCTCAGTCCTACGAGCAGTACTTC
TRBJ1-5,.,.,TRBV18,CATAGGNANQPQHF,TGTGCCACCGCCGGGGGCAACGCCAATCAGCCCCAGCATTTT
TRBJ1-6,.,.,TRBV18,CASSPGVDSPLHF,TGTGCCAGCTCACCAGGGGTCGATTCACCCCTCCACTTT
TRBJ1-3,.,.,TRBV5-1,CASSLGDTTSGNTIYF,TGCGCCAGCAGCTTGGGGGACACCACCTCTGGAAACACCATATATTTT
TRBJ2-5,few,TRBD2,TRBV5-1,CASSSEIAGQGGTQYF,TGCGCCAGCAGCTCAGAAATAGCGGGGCAAGGTGGGACCCAGTACTTC
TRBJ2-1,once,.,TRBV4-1,CASSQDGGTYNEQFF,TGCGCCAGCAGCCAGGACGGCGGGACCTACAATGAGCAGTTCTTC
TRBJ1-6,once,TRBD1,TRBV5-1,CASRTGPTYNSPLHF,TGCGCCAGTAGGACAGGGCCAACCTATAATTCACCCCTCCACTTT
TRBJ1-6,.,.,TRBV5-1,CASAVGTQGSYNSPLHF,TGCGCCAGCGCGGTGGGGACACAAGGCTCCTATAATTCACCCCTCCACTTT
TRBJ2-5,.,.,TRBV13,CASSSATLQETQYF,TGTGCCAGCAGCTCCGCGACACTACAAGAGACCCAGTACTTC
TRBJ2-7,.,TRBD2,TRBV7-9,CASSFPGSSGGSSYEQYF,TGTGCCAGCAGCTTTCCTGGGTCTAGCGGGGGGTCCTCCTACGAGCAGTACTTC